This T cell receptor beta chain was sequenced in a study of shared clonotypes between healthy human individuals. Looking at the study overall: For every donor, three CD4 naive, three CD4 memory, two CD8 naive and one CD8 memory plates were used. Findings and limits, study-wide: Generally, naive subsets (rather than memory subsets) showed larger estimated richness.

V was shortened by 8 bases and J by 5 bases, with 21 bases between the two germline ends. Germline V gene lookup returns CDR1 LNHDA and CDR2 SQIVND (reference sequence). The CDR3 is 15 amino acids. Using immunoSEQ multiplex PCR, the repertoire was profiled, and TCRdb retains in-frame clones only, with some absent. Here the sample spans approximately 1.5 million clones, 98% being singletons. A CD45RA-negative memory subset and a CD45RA+ naive subset were separated from the CD4+ cells. Note on this clone: The antigen is undetermined.

The rearrangement links TRBV19 to TRBJ1-2; no reliable D call. The sequencing input was naive CD4+ T cells sorted from blood. The subset here: CD45RA+ positively selected. The receptor comes from a man aged 25-45 years in good health. The CDR3 nucleotides are TGTGCCAGTCCGAGCCTTTTCGACGGACTTTATGGCTACACCTTC. Protein: CASPSLFDGLYGYTF.